These T cell receptor beta chains were read from a single sample in a study of shared clonotypes between healthy human individuals. The data were produced by immunoSEQ multiplex PCR, yet TCRdb's version contains in-frame clones alone and is incomplete. The data hold around 620,000 clones, with 85% to 95% observed a single time. Sequenced: naive CD8+ T cells sorted from blood. These receptor sequences come from a woman in her thirties in good health. Both conserved end residues are part of each CDR3. A D gene is named only where the DNA matches it firmly. Expanded clones are given a class, and other clones once, few, many or no size at all.

>.|TRBV11-3|TRBJ1-5|.
TGTGCCAGCAGCTCCTGGACAGTGCATAGCAATCAGCCCCAGCATTTT
CASSSWTVHSNQPQHF
>once|TRBV25-1|TRBJ1-5|.
TGTGCCAGCAGTGAGACAGGAATTCAGCCCCAGCATTTT
CASSETGIQPQHF
>.|TRBV7-8|TRBJ1-4|TRBD1
TGTGCCAGCAGCCTCACAGGGGGGTATGAAAAACTGTTTTTT
CASSLTGGYEKLFF
>.|TRBV13|TRBJ2-7|TRBD2
TGTGCCAGCAGCTCGGGACTAGCGGGAGGGCACGAGCAGTACTTC
CASSSGLAGGHEQYF
>once|TRBV18|TRBJ2-1|.
TGTGCCAGCTCTTACGAGGACGCAGGGATTTACAATGAGCAGTTCTTC
CASSYEDAGIYNEQFF
>.|TRBV28|TRBJ2-7|.
TGTGCCAGCAGTCCCGACTACGAGCAGTACTTC
CASSPDYEQYF
>.|TRBV5-5|TRBJ2-5|.
TGTGCCAGCAGCCCCTTCTGGCCGGGAGCCCAAGAGACCCAGTACTTC
CASSPFWPGAQETQYF
>.|TRBV13|TRBJ2-1|TRBD2
TGTGCCAGCAGCTTAGTATCTAGCGGTCTGAGGGGTGAGCAGTTCTTC
CASSLVSSGLRGEQFF
>.|TRBV5-6|TRBJ1-2|.
TGTGCTAGCAGTACCGCGGGGGCAGGGAGTAACTATGGCTACACCTTC
CASSTAGAGSNYGYTF
>.|TRBV13|TRBJ2-3|.
TGTGCCAGCAGCGTAAAACCAGATACGCAGTATTTT
CASSVKPDTQYF
>.|TRBV7-9|TRBJ2-7|.
TGTGCCAGCAGCTTAGACAGGGACGAGCAGTACTTC
CASSLDRDEQYF
>.|TRBV19|TRBJ1-1|.
TGTGCCAGTAGTATAGATCTGGAACAAGTGGTTGCTTTCTTT
CASSIDLEQVVAFF
>.|TRBV28|TRBJ2-3|TRBD2
TGTGCCAGCAGCGGGGTCCGGGAGGCCCAATTCACAGATACGCAGTATTTT
CASSGVREAQFTDTQYF
>.|TRBV5-6|TRBJ2-1|TRBD2
TGTGCCAGCAGCTTGGAACTAGCGGGAGCGAATGAGCAGTTCTTC
CASSLELAGANEQFF
>.|TRBV28|TRBJ2-7|TRBD1
TGTGCCAGCAGTTTCATCGGGACAGGTCACGAGCAGTACTTC
CASSFIGTGHEQYF
>.|TRBV5-8|TRBJ2-7|TRBD1
TGTGCCAGCAGCCAACCGGGACAGGGGGCACGAGTCGATTGGTCCAGGCAGTACTTC
CASSQPGQGARVDWSRQYF
>.|TRBV11-3|TRBJ2-1|.
TGTGCCAGCAGCCCTATAATGGGGCGGGAGCAGTTCTTC
CASSPIMGREQFF
>.|TRBV27|TRBJ2-7|.
TGTGCCAGCGGTACGGGCTTTGGGGGATCCGAGCAGTACTTC
CASGTGFGGSEQYF
>.|TRBV7-8|TRBJ1-2|.
TGTGCCAGCAGCTTAGACGCGCCCGAGGGGAACTATGGCTACACCTTC
CASSLDAPEGNYGYTF
>.|TRBV4-1|TRBJ1-3|.
TGCGCCAGCAGCTACGAGGGGGGTGCTGGAAACACCATATATTTT
CASSYEGGAGNTIYF
>.|TRBV6-1|TRBJ1-2|TRBD1
TGTGCCAGCAGTGAATTGGGGACAGGCCTCTATGGCTACACCTTC
CASSELGTGLYGYTF
>.|TRBV27|TRBJ2-5|TRBD2
TGTGCCAGCAAATCGGTAGCGGGATTTGATGAGACCCAGTACTTC
CASKSVAGFDETQYF
>.|TRBV27|TRBJ2-7|TRBD2
TGTGCCAGCAGTTTATCCCCAGCGGGAGCGAGCTACGAGCAGTACTTC
CASSLSPAGASYEQYF
>.|TRBV27|TRBJ2-1|TRBD2
TGTGCCAGCAGCGACCGGGAGGTTGGCGATGAGCAGTTCTTC
CASSDREVGDEQFF
>.|TRBV7-2|TRBJ1-3|.
TGTGCCAGCAGCCTCCTCCGGATGCGGACAGTCTCTGGAAACACCATATATTTT
CASSLLRMRTVSGNTIYF
>once|TRBV30|TRBJ1-6|.
TGTGCCTGGAGTCATATCAGAGGGGGGGGCGCGGATTCACCCCTCCACTTT
CAWSHIRGGGADSPLHF
>.|TRBV27|TRBJ1-1|.
TGTGCCAGCAGTTCACACCTTACGGCCGGGCCTGTAAACACTGAAGCTTTCTTT
CASSSHLTAGPVNTEAFF